These 7 T cell receptor beta chains share one sample of origin, sequenced in a study of T cells in Graves' hyperthyroidism and ophthalmopathy. RNA transcripts were the template for amplifying TCR beta CDR3 regions. Carried out on the TCR CDR3, a first-round RT-PCR used the HTBI primer set. In TCRdb, the multiplex PCR reads were re-called with MiXCR into one record per CDR3 protein. The table lists 500,000 to 750,000 distinct CDR3 sequences, approximately 14% of them singletons. The sample was blood. These receptors were taken from a woman between 18 and 29 years old with Graves' ophthalmopathy.

A few counts support this clonotype. The chain carries TRBV6-1 and TRBJ2-3; 7 bases line up with TRBD1. Germline CDR1 and CDR2: MNHNS and SASEGT. This CDR3 region has 15 residues. V lost 5 bases, J lost 6 bases, and 11 bases stayed unmatched. CDR3 protein: CASSQTGRSADTQYF. The CDR3 coding sequence is TGTGCCAGCAGTCAGACAGGGCGCAGTGCGGATACGCAGTATTTT.

This chain uses TRBV24-1 with TRBJ1-2, with 9 bases that match TRBD1. The trim removed 3 bases at V and 3 bases at J, leaving 10 bases unmatched. This CDR3 comprises 17 residues. CDR1 and CDR2 (germline): KGHDR, SFDVKD. The CDR3 sequence is CATSDRDRARGDYGYTF. CDR3 nucleotide sequence: TGTGCCACCAGTGATCGGGACAGGGCGCGGGGGGACTATGGCTACACCTTC.

A few counts support this clonotype. Sequence at one end of the junction differs from germline and may be a read error. CDR3 nucleotide sequence: TGTGCCCGCAGTTACTCGCCCCTCGTCCCTTTAGCGGGGCCCACAGATACGCAGTATTTT. Translation: CARSYSPLVPLAGPTDTQYF. The rearrangement links TRBV6-5 to TRBJ2-3, with TRBD2 matching 8 bases. This CDR3 comprises 20 residues. Germline V gene data show CDR1 as MNHEY and CDR2 as SVGAGI.

This clonotype was found a few times. V is TRBV19 and J is TRBJ2-1, with 8 bases aligning to TRBD1. The CDR3 runs to 14 residues. Germline trimming cut 5 bases from V and 8 bases from J; bases unmatched to any gene: 8. The germline CDR1 and CDR2 sequences are LNHDA and SQIVND (reference sequence). CDR3 nucleotides: TGTGCCAGTAGTGCGCCTCAGGGGGCGGATGAGCAGTTCTTC. It codes for CASSAPQGADEQFF.

This clonotype was observed many times. The chain recombines TRBV27 with TRBJ2-1, with 10 bases fitting TRBD2. Trimming at V came to 6 bases and at J to 9 bases, leaving 8 bases not matched to a gene. Germline CDR1 reads MNHEY; CDR2 reads SMNVEV (reference sequence). The CDR3 is 14 residues long. CDR3: CASRTRAGGVEQFF. DNA for the CDR3: TGTGCCAGCAGAACCCGAGCGGGAGGGGTTGAGCAGTTCTTC.

This clonotype was found a few times. V usage is TRBV9 and J usage is TRBJ1-1, with D possibly being TRBD1 (6 bases). The CDR3 sequence is 16 residues long. V lost 4 bases and J lost 0, with 16 bases in between. Per the germline V gene, CDR1 is SGDLS and CDR2 is YYNGEE. DNA of the CDR3: TGTGCCAGCAGCCCCCGAACGGGGGCCTTGAACACTGAAGCTTTCTTT. It codes for CASSPRTGALNTEAFF. Together with reference TRBV9 and TRBJ1-1, the CDR3 gives the full variable domain: DSGVTQTPKHLITATGQRVTLRCSPRSGDLSVYWYQQSLDQGLQFLIQYYNGEERAKGNILERFSAQQFPDLHSELNLSSLELGDSALYFCASSPRTGALNTEAFFGQGTRLTVV.

This clonotype was recorded at least ten times. The V call is TRBV27, the J call TRBJ2-1; D unclear. V lost 2 bases and J lost 0, with 14 bases in between. The CDR3 is made up of 17 amino acids. Germline V gene sequence: CDR1 MNHEY, CDR2 SMNVEV (reference sequence). Written as DNA, the CDR3 is TGTGCCAGCAGTTTAAGGGCCCCCACAAGCTCCTACAATGAGCAGTTCTTC. Encoded protein: CASSLRAPTSSYNEQFF.